This T cell receptor beta chain was sequenced for a study of monozygotic twins with inflammatory bowel disease. Study outcomes and limitations: Variability in patient repertoires may have come partly from differing immunosuppressive treatments.

Remarks on this clonotype: As yet, its antigen is unknown.

Template switching was used to attach UMIs, which incorporated a 6-nucleotide sample barcode. Reprocessing the 5' RACE reads, TCRdb reports a single entry for every CDR3 protein and omits DNA. Here the sample table reports about 170,000 distinct CDR3 sequences. The germline V gene has CDR1 SGHRS and CDR2 YFSETQ. The CDR3 has 14 amino acids. This TCR derives from a human donor with ulcerative colitis or Crohn's disease, or a healthy co-twin of an affected twin (not recorded which). The chain has TRBV5-1 and TRBJ1-6; the D call of TRBD1 rests on TCRdb alone, since no DNA is present to check it. The specimen was blood. The CDR3: CASADRGGNSPLHF.